A single sample is the source of the 3 T cell receptor beta chains below, sequenced in a study of naive and memory T cell subsets. Two oligonucleotides, mixed equimolar, formed the beta constant-region primer covering TRBC1 and TRBC2. Four rounds of PCR amplified the ligated cDNA using nested alpha and beta constant-region primers plus SP2. A single record per CDR3 protein comes from TCRdb applying MiXCR to the UMI-ligation and nested PCR reads. The table includes some 83,000 distinct CDR3 sequences, over 9% detected once. Sequencing was done on a sample of naive CD8+ T cells from blood. These receptors all come from a human donor in good health.

This clonotype was picked up a small number of times. CDR3 amino acids: CASSQTRYEQFF. DNA for the CDR3: TGCGCCAGCAGCCAAACTAGATATGAGCAGTTCTTC. This chain connects TRBV4-1 to TRBJ2-1; tentative D call: TRBD2 (5 bases). The CDR3 is 12 residues long. CDR1 and CDR2 from the germline V gene are MGHRA and YSYEKL. The V and J ends lost 2 bases and 8 bases respectively, with 7 bases between them.

Ten or more counts support this clonotype. J is TRBJ2-2 and V is TRBV9; D is ambiguous. V was trimmed by 2 bases and J by 3 bases, leaving 2 bases between them. The length of the CDR3 is 12 residues. The V gene's germline CDR1 is SGDLS and CDR2 YYNGEE. The CDR3 region is CASSVDTGELFF. DNA for the CDR3: TGTGCCAGCAGCGTCGACACCGGGGAGCTGTTTTTT. The variable domain in full, with the rest retrieved from reference TRBV9 and TRBJ2-2, is DSGVTQTPKHLITATGQRVTLRCSPRSGDLSVYWYQQSLDQGLQFLIQYYNGEERAKGNILERFSAQQFPDLHSELNLSSLELGDSALYFCASSVDTGELFFGEGSRLTVL.

The table lists this clonotype with a few counts. The chain carries TRBV12-3 or TRBV12-4 and TRBJ1-2, with TRBD1 matching 7 bases. V lost 6 bases and J lost 2; bases outside the gene matches: 6. The CDR3 is 14 residues long. The CDR3 sequence: CASSLTGTNYGYTF. The CDR3, as DNA: TGTGCCAGCAGCCTGACAGGGACCAACTATGGCTACACCTTC.